A selection of T cell receptor beta chains follows, all from one sample in a study of cytomegalovirus exposure and HLA in healthy donors. Produced via immunoSEQ multiplex PCR; TCRdb's table is partial and in-frame only. The sample consists of about 73,000 clones, roughly 95% of them appearing once. The material sequenced was PBMCs. Receptor source: a young man in good health and CMV-seronegative. Each CDR3 is given with its conserved first and last residue. D genes are given only for firm matches. Size is stated for part of the rows, as once, few or many counts, or as a class when the clone is expanded.

TGTGCCAGTAGGGGCAGCGGGAGAAACACCGGGGAGCTGTTTTTT	CASRGSGRNTGELFF	TRBD2	TRBV19	TRBJ2-2	NA
TGCGCCAGCAGCCCGGGGGGCTCAAGTTCGGCGGAGACCCAGTACTTC	CASSPGGSSSAETQYF	NA	TRBV5-1	TRBJ2-5	NA
TGTGCCAGCCGTCCCGGGACAGGGGGCTCTAACTATGGCTACACCTTC	CASRPGTGGSNYGYTF	TRBD1	TRBV19	TRBJ1-2	NA
TGTGCCAGCAGCCAAGGGACAGTTAACACCGGGGAGCTGTTTTTT	CASSQGTVNTGELFF	NA	TRBV4-2	TRBJ2-2	NA
TGTGCCAGCAGAGGGGACATTCACACTGAAGCTTTCTTT	CASRGDIHTEAFF	NA	TRBV6-5	TRBJ1-1	NA
TGTGCCAGCAGGATAATAGGAGGGGTCTATGGCTACACCTTC	CASRIIGGVYGYTF	NA	TRBV6-5	TRBJ1-2	NA
TGTGCCAGCAGTCCCCTGGACAGGGCAAATTCACCCCTCCACTTT	CASSPLDRANSPLHF	TRBD1	TRBV25-1	TRBJ1-6	NA
TGTGCCAGCAGCTTAGCCACAGGGTTTATTAATGAAAAACTGTTTTTT	CASSLATGFINEKLFF	NA	TRBV7-2	TRBJ1-4	once
TGTGCTAGTGGTCCCACAGGGAGTACCGGGGAGCTGTTTTTT	CASGPTGSTGELFF	NA	TRBV12-5	TRBJ2-2	NA
TGTGCCAGCAGCCAAGATGGGGCTGACACCATATATTTT	CASSQDGADTIYF	NA	TRBV4-2	TRBJ1-3	NA
TGTGCCAGCAGCTTAGTCGGTAGGAACACTGAAGCTTTCTTT	CASSLVGRNTEAFF	NA	TRBV7-8	TRBJ1-1	NA
TGTGCCAGCAGTTACGCGGGAAGCGAGCAGTACTTC	CASSYAGSEQYF	NA	TRBV6-5	TRBJ2-7	NA
TGCGCCAGCAGCCAAGATTTTAATACTGAAGCTTTCTTT	CASSQDFNTEAFF	NA	TRBV4-1	TRBJ1-1	NA
TGTGCCAGCAGTGAAGAGGGACAGGGAGAATACGAGCAGTACTTC	CASSEEGQGEYEQYF	TRBD1	TRBV2	TRBJ2-7	NA
TGTGCCTGGAGTGTACGTGGTGTGGGACTAGTAGGGGAGGAGCAGTTCTTC	CAWSVRGVGLVGEEQFF	TRBD2	TRBV30	TRBJ2-1	once
TGTGCCAGCAGTGTGCGGGTCACCGGGGAGCTGTTTTTT	CASSVRVTGELFF	NA	TRBV2	TRBJ2-2	NA
TGTGCCAGCAGTCGGACCATGGGGGCTGTCGAGCAGTACTTC	CASSRTMGAVEQYF	NA	TRBV2	TRBJ2-7	NA
TGCGCCAGCAGCTTACAGGACAGGTCCTACGAGCAGTACTTC	CASSLQDRSYEQYF	TRBD1	TRBV4-1	TRBJ2-7	NA
TGCGCCAGCAGCCCCCCGCGAGGGGGTACTGAAGCTTTCTTT	CASSPPRGGTEAFF	NA	TRBV5-1	TRBJ1-1	NA
TGTGCCTTCGGAACCGGGACTAGTCCCCTCCGGTCGGTTCGGACGCAGTATTTT	CAFGTGTSPLRSVRTQYF	TRBD2	TRBV30	TRBJ2-3	NA
TGTGCCAGCAGTGTGGAGACAGTTAGCAATCAGCCCCAGCATTTT	CASSVETVSNQPQHF	NA	TRBV6-1	TRBJ1-5	once
TGTGCCAGCAGCTTACCAGCTGGAAACACCATATATTTT	CASSLPAGNTIYF	NA	TRBV11-2	TRBJ1-3	NA
TGTGCCAGCAGTGCCAGGGTAGGGGGAAATGAGCAGTTCTTC	CASSARVGGNEQFF	NA	TRBV2	TRBJ2-1	NA
TGTGCCTGGAGTGTGGGCCTAAACACTGAAGCTTTCTTT	CAWSVGLNTEAFF	NA	TRBV30	TRBJ1-1	NA
TGTGCCAGTAGTATAGGGGGCAGGGGGTATTGGGGCACTGAAGCTTTCTTT	CASSIGGRGYWGTEAFF	TRBD1	TRBV19	TRBJ1-1	NA
TGTGCCAGCAGCTTAGGGGCGGGGGGGAACAATGAGCAGTTCTTC	CASSLGAGGNNEQFF	TRBD2	TRBV11-3	TRBJ2-1	NA
TGTGCCAGCAGCTTCGACGACAGCCTAGAATACACCTTC	CASSFDDSLEYTF	NA	TRBV7-9	TRBJ1-2	NA
TGTGCCAGTAGTGACAGGGCTACTTGGTATGGCTACACCTTC	CASSDRATWYGYTF	TRBD1	TRBV19	TRBJ1-2	NA
TGTGCCAGCAGTTCCCCGTCAGGGGGTACCGGGGAGCTGTTTTTT	CASSSPSGGTGELFF	TRBD1	TRBV27	TRBJ2-2	NA
TGTGCCAGCAGCCCAAATATCGGGGACAGAAGTAATGAAAAACTGTTTTTT	CASSPNIGDRSNEKLFF	TRBD1	TRBV7-9	TRBJ1-4	NA
TGTGCCAGCAGCCAAGATTTGGGACTAGCGGGGGGTTCGGGTGAGACCCAGTACTTC	CASSQDLGLAGGSGETQYF	TRBD2	TRBV4-2	TRBJ2-5	NA
TGTGCCAGTAGAGACCCCAGGGGGCCCGACGGTTCTGTCTGGCCAGATACGCAGTATTTT	CASRDPRGPDGSVWPDTQYF	TRBD1	TRBV19	TRBJ2-3	once
TGTGCCAGCTCACCACCTATGGGTGGACGAGGGGGACATCAGCCCCAGCATTTT	CASSPPMGGRGGHQPQHF	NA	TRBV18	TRBJ1-5	NA
TGTGCCAGCAGTGAAGGGGGACTAATTACGCAGTATTTT	CASSEGGLITQYF	TRBD2	TRBV25-1	TRBJ2-3	NA
TGTGCCAGCAGCTTCGGACAGGGTGACACTGAAGCTTTCTTT	CASSFGQGDTEAFF	TRBD1	TRBV11-2	TRBJ1-1	NA
TGTGCCAGCAGCTTAGTGCGGTCCCCTGGCCACACCATATATTTT	CASSLVRSPGHTIYF	NA	TRBV13	TRBJ1-3	NA
TGTGCCTCAGGAAAGGCCTACGAGCAGTACTTC	CASGKAYEQYF	NA	TRBV7-2	TRBJ2-7	NA
TGCAGCGTTGCTTTGGGGCAGGGCAATCAGCCCCAGCATTTT	CSVALGQGNQPQHF	NA	TRBV29-1	TRBJ1-5	NA
TGTGCCAGTAGTAACGGACAGGGGATAGCTGAAGCTTTCTTT	CASSNGQGIAEAFF	TRBD1	TRBV19	TRBJ1-1	NA
TGTGCCAGCAGCCAAATCCTAGCGGGCACAGATACGCAGTATTTT	CASSQILAGTDTQYF	TRBD2	TRBV7-6	TRBJ2-3	NA
TGTGCCTGGGATCGACAGCTTAATATTGGAAACACCATATATTTT	CAWDRQLNIGNTIYF	NA	TRBV30	TRBJ1-3	once
TGCAGCGGAGGTGGTCGGGGGGGCCAAGAGACCCAGTACTTC	CSGGGRGGQETQYF	TRBD2	TRBV29-1	TRBJ2-5	NA